Included here is one TCR beta chain sequence, with context. Some clones are missing from TCRdb's copy, which holds only in-frame ones; the method was immunoSEQ multiplex PCR. The sample carries 8,500 to 13,000 clones, 79% recorded once. It was autoimmune disease history or systemic immunosuppression that excluded patients. This specimen belongs to a study of OX40 agonist ivuxolimab in advanced cancers. Study as a whole: People in dose escalation had one of these cancers: hepatocellular carcinoma, melanoma, renal cell or head and neck cancer.

The clonotype originates from an adult with an advanced solid tumor such as melanoma, head and neck, liver or kidney cancer. Sequencing used CD4+ or CD8+ T cells sorted from blood, obtained in a trial of the OX40 agonist ivuxolimab.

The CDR3, as DNA: TGTGCCAGCAGCCTCAGGGGCGGCAATCAGCCCCAGCATTTT. Translation: CASSLRGGNQPQHF. The rearrangement joins TRBV5-6 to TRBJ1-5; tentative D call: TRBD1 (6 bases). CDR3 length: 14 residues. Germline CDR1 reads SGHDT; CDR2 reads YYEEEE. With 4 bases removed from V and 2 bases from J, the gap between germline ends came to 10 bases.